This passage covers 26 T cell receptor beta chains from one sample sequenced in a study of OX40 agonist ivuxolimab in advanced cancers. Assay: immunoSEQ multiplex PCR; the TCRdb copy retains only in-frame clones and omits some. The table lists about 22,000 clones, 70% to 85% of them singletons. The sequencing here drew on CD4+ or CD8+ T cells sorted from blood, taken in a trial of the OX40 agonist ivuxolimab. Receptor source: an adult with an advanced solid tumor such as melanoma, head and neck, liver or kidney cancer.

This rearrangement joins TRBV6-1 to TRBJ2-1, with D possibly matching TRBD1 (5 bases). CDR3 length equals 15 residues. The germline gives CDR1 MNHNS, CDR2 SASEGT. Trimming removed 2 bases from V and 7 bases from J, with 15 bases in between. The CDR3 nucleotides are TGTGCCAGCAGTGAATTTCGGCAGGGAATAAATGAGCAGTTCTTC. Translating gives CASSEFRQGINEQFF.

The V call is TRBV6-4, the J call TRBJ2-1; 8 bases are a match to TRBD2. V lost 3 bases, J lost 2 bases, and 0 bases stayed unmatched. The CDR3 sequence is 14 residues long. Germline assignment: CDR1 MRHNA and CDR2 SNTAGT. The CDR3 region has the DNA TGTGCCAGCAGTGAAGCGGGAGCCTACAATGAGCAGTTCTTC. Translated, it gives CASSEAGAYNEQFF.

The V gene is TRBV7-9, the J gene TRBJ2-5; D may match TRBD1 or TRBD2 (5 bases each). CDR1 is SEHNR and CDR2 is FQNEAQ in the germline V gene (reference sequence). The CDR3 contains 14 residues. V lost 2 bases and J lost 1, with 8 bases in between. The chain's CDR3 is CASSLFGAQETQYF. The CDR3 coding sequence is TGTGCCAGCAGCTTATTCGGGGCCCAAGAGACCCAGTACTTC.

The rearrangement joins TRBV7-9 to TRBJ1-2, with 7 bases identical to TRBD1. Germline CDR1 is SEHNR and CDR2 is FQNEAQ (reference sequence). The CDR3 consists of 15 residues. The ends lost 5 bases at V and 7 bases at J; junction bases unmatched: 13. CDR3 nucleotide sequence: TGTGCCAGCAGCGCTGAGACAGGGAGGTTGGGTGGCTACACCTTC. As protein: CASSAETGRLGGYTF. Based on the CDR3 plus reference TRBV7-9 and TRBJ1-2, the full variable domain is DTGVSQNPRHKITKRGQNVTFRCDPISEHNRLYWYRQTLGQGPEFLTYFQNEAQLEKSRLLSDRFSAERPKGSFSTLEIQRTEQGDSAMYLCASSAETGRLGGYTFGSGTRLTVV.

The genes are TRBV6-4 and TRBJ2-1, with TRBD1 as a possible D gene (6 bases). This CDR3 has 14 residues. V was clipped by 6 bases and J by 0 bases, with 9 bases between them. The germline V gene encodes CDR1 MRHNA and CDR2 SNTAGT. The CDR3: CASRDSSSYNEQFF. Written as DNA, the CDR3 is TGTGCCAGCAGGGACAGTAGCTCCTACAATGAGCAGTTCTTC.

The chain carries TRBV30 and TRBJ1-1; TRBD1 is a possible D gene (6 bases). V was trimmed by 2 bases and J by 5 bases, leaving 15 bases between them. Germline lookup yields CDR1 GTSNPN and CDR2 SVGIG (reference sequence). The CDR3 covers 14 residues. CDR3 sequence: CAWSITGYGTEAFF. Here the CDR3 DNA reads TGTGCCTGGAGTATCACAGGGTATGGAACTGAAGCTTTCTTT.

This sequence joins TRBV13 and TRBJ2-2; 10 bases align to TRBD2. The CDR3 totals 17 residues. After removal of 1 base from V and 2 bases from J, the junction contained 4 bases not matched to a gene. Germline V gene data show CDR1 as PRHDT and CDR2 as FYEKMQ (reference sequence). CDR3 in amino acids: CASSLVTSGPNTGELFF. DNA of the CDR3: TGTGCCAGCAGCTTAGTGACTAGCGGGCCAAACACCGGGGAGCTGTTTTTT. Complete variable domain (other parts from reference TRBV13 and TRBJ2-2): AAGVIQSPRHLIKEKRETATLKCYPIPRHDTVYWYQQGPGQDPQFLISFYEKMQSDKGSIPDRFSAQQFSDYHSELNMSSLELGDSALYFCASSLVTSGPNTGELFFGEGSRLTVL.

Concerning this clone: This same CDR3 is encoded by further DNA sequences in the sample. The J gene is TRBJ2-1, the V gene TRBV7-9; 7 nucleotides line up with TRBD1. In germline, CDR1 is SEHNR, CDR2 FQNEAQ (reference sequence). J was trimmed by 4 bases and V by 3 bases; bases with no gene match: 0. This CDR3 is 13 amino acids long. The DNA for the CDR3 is TGTGCCAGCAGCTTGGGACAGTACAATGAGCAGTTCTTC. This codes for CASSLGQYNEQFF.

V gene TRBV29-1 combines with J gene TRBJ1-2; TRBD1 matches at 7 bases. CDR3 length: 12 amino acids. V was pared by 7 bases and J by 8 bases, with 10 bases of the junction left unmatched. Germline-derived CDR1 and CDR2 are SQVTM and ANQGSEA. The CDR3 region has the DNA TGCAGCGCGTCGACGGAAGGGGGCGGCTACACCTTC. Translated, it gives CSASTEGGGYTF.

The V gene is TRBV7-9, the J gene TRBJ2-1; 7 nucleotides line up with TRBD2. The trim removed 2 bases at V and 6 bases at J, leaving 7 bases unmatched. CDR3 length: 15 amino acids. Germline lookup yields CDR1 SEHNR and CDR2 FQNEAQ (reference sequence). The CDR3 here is CASSLLAVISNEQFF. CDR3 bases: TGTGCCAGCAGCTTACTAGCGGTGATAAGCAATGAGCAGTTCTTC. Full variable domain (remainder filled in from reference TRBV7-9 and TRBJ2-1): DTGVSQNPRHKITKRGQNVTFRCDPISEHNRLYWYRQTLGQGPEFLTYFQNEAQLEKSRLLSDRFSAERPKGSFSTLEIQRTEQGDSAMYLCASSLLAVISNEQFFGPGTRLTVL.

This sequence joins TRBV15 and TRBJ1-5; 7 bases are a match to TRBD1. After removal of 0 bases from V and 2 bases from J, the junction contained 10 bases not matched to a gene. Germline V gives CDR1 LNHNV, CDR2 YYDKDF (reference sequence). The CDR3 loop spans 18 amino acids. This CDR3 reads CATSRDSNTGVGNQPQHF. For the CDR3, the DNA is TGTGCCACCAGCAGAGATTCAAACACAGGGGTGGGCAATCAGCCCCAGCATTTT.

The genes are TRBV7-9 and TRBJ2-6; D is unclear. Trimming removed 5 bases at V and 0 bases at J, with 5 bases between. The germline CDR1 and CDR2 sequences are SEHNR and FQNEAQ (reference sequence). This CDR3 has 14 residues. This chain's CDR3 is CASSQVSGANVLTF. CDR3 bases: TGTGCCAGCAGCCAGGTCTCTGGGGCCAACGTCCTGACTTTC. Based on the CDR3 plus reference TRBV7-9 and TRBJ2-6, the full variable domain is DTGVSQNPRHKITKRGQNVTFRCDPISEHNRLYWYRQTLGQGPEFLTYFQNEAQLEKSRLLSDRFSAERPKGSFSTLEIQRTEQGDSAMYLCASSQVSGANVLTFGAGSRLTVL.

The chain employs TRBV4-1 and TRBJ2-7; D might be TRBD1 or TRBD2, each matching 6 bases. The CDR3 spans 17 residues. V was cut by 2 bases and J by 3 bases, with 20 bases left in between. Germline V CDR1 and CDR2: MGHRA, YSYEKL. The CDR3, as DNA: TGCGCCAGCAGCCAATACAGGGCCGGAGGGGACGACTACGAGCAGTACTTC. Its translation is CASSQYRAGGDDYEQYF.

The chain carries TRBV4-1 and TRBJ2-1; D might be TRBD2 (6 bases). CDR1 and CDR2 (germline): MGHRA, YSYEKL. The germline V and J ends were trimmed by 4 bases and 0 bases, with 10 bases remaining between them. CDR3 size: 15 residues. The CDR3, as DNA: TGCGCCAGCAGCCGGGCGGGGAACTCCTACAATGAGCAGTTCTTC. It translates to CASSRAGNSYNEQFF.

The DNA for the CDR3 is TGTGCCAGCCGGGACAACTACAATGAGCAGTTCTTC. Translated, it gives CASRDNYNEQFF. The rearrangement uses TRBV7-2 and TRBJ2-1; TRBD1 is a possible D gene (6 bases). This CDR3 spans 12 amino acids. The germline V gene has CDR1 SGHTA and CDR2 FQGNSA. The germline V and J ends were trimmed by 8 bases and 3 bases, with 8 bases remaining between them.

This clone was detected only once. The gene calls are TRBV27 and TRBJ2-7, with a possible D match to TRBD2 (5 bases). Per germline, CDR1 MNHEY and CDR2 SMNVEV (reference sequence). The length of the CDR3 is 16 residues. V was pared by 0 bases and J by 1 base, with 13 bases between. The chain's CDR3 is CASSLSEAELSYEQYF. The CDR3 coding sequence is TGTGCCAGCAGTTTATCCGAAGCGGAGCTGTCCTACGAGCAGTACTTC.

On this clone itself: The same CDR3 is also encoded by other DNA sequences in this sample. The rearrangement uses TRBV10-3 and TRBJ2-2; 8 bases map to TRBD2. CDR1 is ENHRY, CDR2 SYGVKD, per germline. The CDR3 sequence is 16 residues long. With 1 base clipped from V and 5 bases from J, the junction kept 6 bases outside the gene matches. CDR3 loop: CAISELARGGTGELFF. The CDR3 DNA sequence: TGTGCCATCAGTGAGTTGGCCCGGGGGGGGACCGGGGAGCTGTTTTTT.

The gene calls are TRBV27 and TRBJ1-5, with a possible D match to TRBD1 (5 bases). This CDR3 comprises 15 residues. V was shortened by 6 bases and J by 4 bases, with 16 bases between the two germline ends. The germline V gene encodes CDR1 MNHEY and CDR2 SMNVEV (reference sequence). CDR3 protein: CASSLGEGMNQPQHF. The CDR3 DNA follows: TGTGCCAGCAGCTTAGGGGAGGGTATGAATCAGCCCCAGCATTTT.

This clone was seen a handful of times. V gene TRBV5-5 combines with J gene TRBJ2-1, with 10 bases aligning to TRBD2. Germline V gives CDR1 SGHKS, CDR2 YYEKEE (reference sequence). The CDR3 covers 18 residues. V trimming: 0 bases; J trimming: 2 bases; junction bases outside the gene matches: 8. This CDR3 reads CASSLDDLAGEAYNEQFF. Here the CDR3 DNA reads TGTGCCAGCAGCTTGGACGACCTAGCGGGAGAGGCCTACAATGAGCAGTTCTTC.

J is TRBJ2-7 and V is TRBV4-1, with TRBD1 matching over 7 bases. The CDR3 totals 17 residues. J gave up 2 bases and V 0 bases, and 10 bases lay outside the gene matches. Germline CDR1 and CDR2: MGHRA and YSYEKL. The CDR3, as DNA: TGCGCCAGCAGCCAAGATCCGAACAGGGGCCTTCCCTACGAGCAGTACTTC. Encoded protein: CASSQDPNRGLPYEQYF.

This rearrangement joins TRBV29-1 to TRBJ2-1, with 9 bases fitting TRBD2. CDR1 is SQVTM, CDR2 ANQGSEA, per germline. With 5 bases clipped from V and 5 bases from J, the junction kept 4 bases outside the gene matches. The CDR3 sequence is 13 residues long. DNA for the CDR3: TGCAGCGTTCGTCTAGCGGGACACAATGAGCAGTTCTTC. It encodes CSVRLAGHNEQFF.

CDR3 in DNA: TGTGCCAGCAGCCTGGAGAGCCGGAAATACGAGCAGTACTTC. This sequence encodes CASSLESRKYEQYF. This chain links TRBV5-5 with TRBJ2-7; D remains unclear. The V and J ends lost 4 bases and 4 bases respectively, with 15 bases between them. Germline V lookup: CDR1 SGHKS, CDR2 YYEKEE (reference sequence). The CDR3 covers 14 residues. Together with reference TRBV5-5 and TRBJ2-7, the CDR3 gives the full variable domain: DAGVTQSPTHLIKTRGQQVTLRCSPISGHKSVSWYQQVLGQGPQFIFQYYEKEERGRGNFPDRFSARQFPNYSSELNVNALLLGDSALYLCASSLESRKYEQYFGPGTRLTVT.

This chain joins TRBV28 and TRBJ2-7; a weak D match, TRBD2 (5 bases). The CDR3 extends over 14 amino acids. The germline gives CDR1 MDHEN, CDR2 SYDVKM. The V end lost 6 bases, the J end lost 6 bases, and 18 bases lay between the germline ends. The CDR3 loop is CASSPAGSVGEQYF. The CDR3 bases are TGTGCCAGCAGCCCCGCGGGCTCGGTTGGCGAGCAGTACTTC.

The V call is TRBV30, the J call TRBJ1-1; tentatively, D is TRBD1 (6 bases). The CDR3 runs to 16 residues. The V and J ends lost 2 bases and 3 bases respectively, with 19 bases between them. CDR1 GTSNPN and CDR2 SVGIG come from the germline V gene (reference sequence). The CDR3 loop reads CAWSSTEGGWDTEAFF. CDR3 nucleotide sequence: TGTGCCTGGAGTTCAACGGAGGGGGGTTGGGACACTGAAGCTTTCTTT.

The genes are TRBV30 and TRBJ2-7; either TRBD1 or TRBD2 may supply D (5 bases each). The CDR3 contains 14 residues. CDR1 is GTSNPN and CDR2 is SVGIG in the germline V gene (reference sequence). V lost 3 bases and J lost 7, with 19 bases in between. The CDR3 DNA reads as TGTGCCTGGAGCCACGGGACGGCCTTCGGGGAGCAGTACTTC. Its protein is CAWSHGTAFGEQYF. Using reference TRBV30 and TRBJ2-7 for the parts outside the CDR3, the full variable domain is SQTIHQWPATLVQPVGSPLSLECTVEGTSNPNLYWYRQAAGRGLQLLFYSVGIGQISSEVPQNLSASRPQDRQFILSSKKLLLSDSGFYLCAWSHGTAFGEQYFGPGTRLTVT.

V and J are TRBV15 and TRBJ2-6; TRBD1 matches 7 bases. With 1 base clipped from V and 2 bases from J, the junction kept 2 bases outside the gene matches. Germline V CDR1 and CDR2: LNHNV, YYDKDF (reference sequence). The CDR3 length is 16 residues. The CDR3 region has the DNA TGTGCCACCAGCAGAGCGACAGGGACTGGGGCCAACGTCCTGACTTTC. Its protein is CATSRATGTGANVLTF.